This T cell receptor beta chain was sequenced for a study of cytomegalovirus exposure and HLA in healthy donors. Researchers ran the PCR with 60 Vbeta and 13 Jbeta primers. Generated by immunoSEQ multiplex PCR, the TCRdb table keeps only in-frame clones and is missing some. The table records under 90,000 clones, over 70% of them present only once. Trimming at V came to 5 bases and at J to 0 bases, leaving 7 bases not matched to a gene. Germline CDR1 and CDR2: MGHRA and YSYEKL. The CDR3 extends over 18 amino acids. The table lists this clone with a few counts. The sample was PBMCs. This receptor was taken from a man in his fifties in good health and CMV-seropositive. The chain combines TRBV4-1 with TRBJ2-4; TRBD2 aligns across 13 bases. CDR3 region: CASSRLAGGPTAKNIQYF. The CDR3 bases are TGCGCCAGCAGCAGACTAGCGGGAGGTCCAACAGCCAAAAACATTCAGTACTTC.